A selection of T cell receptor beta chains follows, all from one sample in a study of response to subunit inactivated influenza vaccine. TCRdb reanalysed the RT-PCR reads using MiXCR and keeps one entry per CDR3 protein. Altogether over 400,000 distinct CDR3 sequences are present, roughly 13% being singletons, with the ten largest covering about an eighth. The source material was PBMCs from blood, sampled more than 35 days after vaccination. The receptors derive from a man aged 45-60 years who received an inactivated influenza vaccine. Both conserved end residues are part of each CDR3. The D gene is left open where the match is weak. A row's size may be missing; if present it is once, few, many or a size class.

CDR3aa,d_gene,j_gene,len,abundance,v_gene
CASSLAGRRTDTQYF,TRBD2,TRBJ2-3,15,few,TRBV5-1
CSAKQGGETQYF,NA,TRBJ2-5,12,NA,TRBV20-1
CSARTGTGSSYEQYF,TRBD1,TRBJ2-7,15,many,TRBV20-1
CSASETVSSYNEQFF,NA,TRBJ2-1,15,NA,TRBV20-1
CASTLGLAGDNEQFF,TRBD2,TRBJ2-1,15,many,TRBV12-3/TRBV12-4
CASSWTGGSSGNTIYF,TRBD1,TRBJ1-3,16,NA,TRBV28
CATRKTSSALNEQFF,TRBD2,TRBJ2-1,15,NA,TRBV15
CATSAHRDLYNEQFF,NA,TRBJ2-1,15,many,TRBV15
CSVQGSNYGYTF,NA,TRBJ1-2,12,NA,TRBV29-1
CASTSGTGYNEQFF,TRBD1,TRBJ2-1,14,many,TRBV12-3/TRBV12-4
CASSQARIAGIAKNIQYF,NA,TRBJ2-4,18,NA,TRBV4-3
CASSQETGELFF,NA,TRBJ2-2,12,few,TRBV4-2
CAWSVLSAGGESPLHF,TRBD1,TRBJ1-6,16,NA,TRBV30
CASSLSGTSSYNEQFF,NA,TRBJ2-1,16,NA,TRBV5-5
CASSDTGAGELFF,NA,TRBJ2-2,13,few,TRBV9
CASSRDRLGDTQYF,NA,TRBJ2-3,14,NA,TRBV7-2
CASSYTTGGGNQPQHF,TRBD1,TRBJ1-5,16,NA,TRBV7-2
CSARREPWRNQPQHF,NA,TRBJ1-5,15,many,TRBV20-1
CASSANTEGAYSPLHF,TRBD1,TRBJ1-6,16,NA,TRBV7-9
CSASPDRLSEQYF,NA,TRBJ2-7,13,many,TRBV20-1
CAIREPEDTQYF,NA,TRBJ2-3,12,many,TRBV10-3
CSARDLAGKYEQYF,NA,TRBJ2-7,14,many,TRBV20-1
CAISGGRYNEQFF,NA,TRBJ2-1,13,few,TRBV10-3
CSARETSGTYYNEQFF,TRBD2,TRBJ2-1,16,NA,TRBV20-1
CASSLRTGSYQPQHF,TRBD1,TRBJ1-5,15,many,TRBV28
CASSVDRTYEQYF,TRBD1,TRBJ2-7,13,few,TRBV19
CASSLAGGRPYEQYF,TRBD2,TRBJ2-7,15,NA,TRBV7-9
CATSRDTEIRGYTF,NA,TRBJ1-2,14,many,TRBV15
CASSLPSTGVNTGELFF,TRBD1,TRBJ2-2,17,few,TRBV5-1
CASSYGLEIYEQYF,TRBD2,TRBJ2-7,14,NA,TRBV6-2/TRBV6-3
CASKGEGAGELFF,NA,TRBJ2-2,13,NA,TRBV7-2
CASSQEYRGNSPLHF,TRBD1,TRBJ1-6,15,few,TRBV4-2
CASSSQRAQYF,NA,TRBJ2-3,11,once,TRBV7-9
CASSVDPEGGAYEQYF,TRBD1,TRBJ2-7,16,NA,TRBV4-2
CASSLPGSSYNEQFF,NA,TRBJ2-1,15,few,TRBV7-3
CASSLGVNGQFF,NA,TRBJ2-1,12,NA,TRBV12-3/TRBV12-4
CASSPQGGGRGQYF,TRBD2,TRBJ2-7,14,few,TRBV12-3/TRBV12-4
CASSQYRDPYEQYF,NA,TRBJ2-7,14,many,TRBV27
CASTKPWQASTDTQYF,NA,TRBJ2-3,16,NA,TRBV7-6
CASSPGQGEYEQYF,TRBD1,TRBJ2-7,14,many,TRBV5-5
CASSGPTVGFQYF,NA,TRBJ2-7,13,many,TRBV12-3/TRBV12-4
CARCFGTGAVSSYNEQFF,TRBD1,TRBJ2-1,18,NA,TRBV6-4
CASSWAMSTGGYEQYF,TRBD1,TRBJ2-7,16,many,TRBV7-2
CSARPSGQGENSPLHF,TRBD1,TRBJ1-6,16,many,TRBV20-1
CASSEQGAAAEAFF,TRBD1,TRBJ1-1,14,NA,TRBV25-1
CSAKRAAPNTGELFF,NA,TRBJ2-2,15,few,TRBV20-1
CASSLAPGQGTEKLFF,TRBD1,TRBJ1-4,16,many,TRBV7-2
CASSGGLPGRGGYTF,NA,TRBJ1-2,15,many,TRBV12-3/TRBV12-4
CSGSTSGLQETQYF,TRBD2,TRBJ2-5,14,many,TRBV29-1
CSARESQYGPNYGYTF,NA,TRBJ1-2,16,many,TRBV20-1
CASVQDQETQYF,NA,TRBJ2-5,12,NA,TRBV7-9
CASSLATGGLTDTQYF,NA,TRBJ2-3,16,few,TRBV7-6